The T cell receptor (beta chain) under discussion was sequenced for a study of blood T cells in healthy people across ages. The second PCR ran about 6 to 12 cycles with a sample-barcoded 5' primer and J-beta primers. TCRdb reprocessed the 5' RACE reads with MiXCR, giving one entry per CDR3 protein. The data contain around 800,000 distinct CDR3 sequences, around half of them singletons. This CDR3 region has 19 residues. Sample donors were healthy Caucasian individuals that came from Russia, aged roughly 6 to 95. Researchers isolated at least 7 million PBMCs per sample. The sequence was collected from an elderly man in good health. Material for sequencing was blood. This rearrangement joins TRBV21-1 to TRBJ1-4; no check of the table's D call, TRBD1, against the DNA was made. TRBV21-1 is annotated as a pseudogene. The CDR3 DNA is TGTGCCAGCATTAATAAAAGGTGGGGGCGTAGGACAACTAATGAAAAACTGTTTTTT. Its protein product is CASINKRWGRRTTNEKLFF.